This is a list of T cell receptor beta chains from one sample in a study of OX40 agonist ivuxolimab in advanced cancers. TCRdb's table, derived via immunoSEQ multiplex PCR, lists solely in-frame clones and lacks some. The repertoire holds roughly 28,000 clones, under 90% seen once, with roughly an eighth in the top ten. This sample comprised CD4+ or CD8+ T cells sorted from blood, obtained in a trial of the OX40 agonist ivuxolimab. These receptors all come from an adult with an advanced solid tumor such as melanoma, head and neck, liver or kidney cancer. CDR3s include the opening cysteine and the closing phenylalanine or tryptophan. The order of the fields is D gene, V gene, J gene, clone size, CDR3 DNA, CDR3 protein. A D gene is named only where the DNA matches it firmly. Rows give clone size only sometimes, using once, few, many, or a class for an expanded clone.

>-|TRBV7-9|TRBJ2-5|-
TGTGCCAGCAGCTTCGCAACGGACCCAGCAGAGACCCAGTACTTC
CASSFATDPAETQYF
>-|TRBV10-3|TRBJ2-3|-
TGTGCCATCAGTGGACCTGCGGGCACTAGCACAGATACGCAGTATTTT
CAISGPAGTSTDTQYF
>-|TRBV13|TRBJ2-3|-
TGTGCCAGCAGCTCGGGGCGTACCTACACAGATACGCAGTATTTT
CASSSGRTYTDTQYF
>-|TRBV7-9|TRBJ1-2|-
TGTGCCAGCAGCCCCCCCCGGGACGGCTATGGCTACACCTTC
CASSPPRDGYGYTF
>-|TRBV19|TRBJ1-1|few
TGTGCCAGTAGTATTACAGTTGACACTGAAGCTTTCTTT
CASSITVDTEAFF
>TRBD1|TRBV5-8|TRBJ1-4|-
TGTGCCAGCAGTGACCAGGGGGGTGAAAAACTGTTTTTT
CASSDQGGEKLFF
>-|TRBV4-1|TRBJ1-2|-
TGCGCCAGCAGCCAAGATGGACCAGGGCTCAACTATGGCTACACCTTC
CASSQDGPGLNYGYTF
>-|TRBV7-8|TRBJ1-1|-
TGTGCCAGCAGCTTAGGAGCAGGGGAAACTGAAGCTTTCTTT
CASSLGAGETEAFF
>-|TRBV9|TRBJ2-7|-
TGTGCCAGCAGCGTAGGGGCAGGGGTCTCCTACGAGCAGTACTTC
CASSVGAGVSYEQYF
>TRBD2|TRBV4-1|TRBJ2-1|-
TGCGCCAGCAGCCTAGGACTAGCGGGCTACAATGAGCAGTTCTTC
CASSLGLAGYNEQFF
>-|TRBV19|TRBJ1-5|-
TGTGCCAGTAGCCCATTGAATAGGCCCCAGCATTTT
CASSPLNRPQHF
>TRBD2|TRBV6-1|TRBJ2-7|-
TGTGCCAGCAGTGACGGGGGGTGGTACGAGCAGTACTTC
CASSDGGWYEQYF
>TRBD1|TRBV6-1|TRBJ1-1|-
TGTGCCAGCAGTGGGGACAGGGGGTGGATGAACACTGAAGCTTTCTTT
CASSGDRGWMNTEAFF
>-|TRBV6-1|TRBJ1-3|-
TGTGCCAGCAGTGAAGCGACAGGTGGAAACACCATATATTTT
CASSEATGGNTIYF
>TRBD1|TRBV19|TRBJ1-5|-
TGTGCCAGTAGGGAAGACAGGGAAGGCAATCAGCCCCAGCATTTT
CASREDREGNQPQHF
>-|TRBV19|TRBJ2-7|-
TGTGCCACTTTAGACATATCGAGCTCCTACGAGCAGTACTTC
CATLDISSSYEQYF
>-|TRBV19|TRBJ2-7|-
TGTGCCAGTAGTACGACAGGCGCCCGAGGGTACGAGCAGTACTTC
CASSTTGARGYEQYF
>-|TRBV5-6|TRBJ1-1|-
TGTGCCAGCAGCCCAGAAGGGGAGATGAACACTGAAGCTTTCTTT
CASSPEGEMNTEAFF
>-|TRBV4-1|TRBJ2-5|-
TGCGCCAGCAGCCAAGAAGAGAACGGAGGGACCCAGTACTTC
CASSQEENGGTQYF
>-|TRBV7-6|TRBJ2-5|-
TGTGCCAGCAGCTCCTGGAACCGGGAGATTGAGACCCAGTACTTC
CASSSWNREIETQYF
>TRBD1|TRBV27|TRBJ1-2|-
TGTGCCAGCAGTACGACAGGGGTCTATGGCTACACCTTC
CASSTTGVYGYTF
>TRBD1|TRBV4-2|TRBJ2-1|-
TGTGCCAGCAGCCAAGTCCTTACCTCGGGGACAGCTATCTACAATGAGCAGTTCTTC
CASSQVLTSGTAIYNEQFF
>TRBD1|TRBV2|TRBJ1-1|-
TGTGCCAGCAGTGAAAATATACAGGGGAGGGACACTGAAGCTTTCTTT
CASSENIQGRDTEAFF
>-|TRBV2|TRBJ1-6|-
TGTGCCAGCAGCGACGTCCTGTCCTATAATTCACCCCTCCACTTT
CASSDVLSYNSPLHF
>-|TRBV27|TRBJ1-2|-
TGTGCCAGCAGTTTATCAGCGGACGCGCCCGCTAACTATGGCTACACCTTC
CASSLSADAPANYGYTF
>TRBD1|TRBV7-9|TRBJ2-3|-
TGTGCCAGCAGCTCCAGGGGGAAGGATACGCAGTATTTT
CASSSRGKDTQYF
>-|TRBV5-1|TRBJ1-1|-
TGCGCCAGCAGCTTGGCAGGACCCCTAGAAGCTTTCTTT
CASSLAGPLEAFF
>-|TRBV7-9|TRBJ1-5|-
TGTGCCAGCAGCCCAGGGAATCAGCCCCAGCATTTT
CASSPGNQPQHF
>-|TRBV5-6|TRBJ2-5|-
TGTGCCAGCATCCTCGACGGACAAAGAGAGACCCAGTACTTC
CASILDGQRETQYF
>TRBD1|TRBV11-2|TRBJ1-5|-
TGTGCCAGCAGCCAGGACAGGGGGCTCAATCAGCCCCAGCATTTT
CASSQDRGLNQPQHF
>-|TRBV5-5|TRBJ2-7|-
TGTGCCAGCAGCTTGAGGGGCGCGGGGACCTACGAGCAGTACTTC
CASSLRGAGTYEQYF
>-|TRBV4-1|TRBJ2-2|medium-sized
TGCGCCAGCAGCAACGGACAGAACACCGGGGAGCTGTTTTTT
CASSNGQNTGELFF
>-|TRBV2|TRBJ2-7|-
TGTGCCAGCACTACTCCCCTTAACTCCTACGAGCAGTACTTC
CASTTPLNSYEQYF
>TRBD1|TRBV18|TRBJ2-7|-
TGTGCCAGCTCACCACCGGGACAGGGGTTCCACGAGCAGTACTTC
CASSPPGQGFHEQYF
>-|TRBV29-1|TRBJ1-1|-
TGCAGCGTTGAAGGGCAAGCGACGTCTGAAGCTTTCTTT
CSVEGQATSEAFF
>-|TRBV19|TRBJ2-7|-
TGTGCCAGTAGGGTGACAGGAAGCGCCTACGAGCAGTACTTC
CASRVTGSAYEQYF
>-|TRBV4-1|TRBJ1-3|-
TGCGCCAGCAGCCCCCCCGGGAGGGCTGACTCTGGAAACACCATATATTTT
CASSPPGRADSGNTIYF
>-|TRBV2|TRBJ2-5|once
TGTGCCAGCAGTGAGGGGGACAACCTACGGGAGACCCAGTACTTC
CASSEGDNLRETQYF
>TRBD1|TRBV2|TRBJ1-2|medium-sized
TGTGCCAGCCCAGGGGACAGGGGGCTCCGTGGCTACACCTTC
CASPGDRGLRGYTF
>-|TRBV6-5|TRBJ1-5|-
TGTGCCAGCAGTTTTTCGGTCAATCAGCCCCAGCATTTT
CASSFSVNQPQHF
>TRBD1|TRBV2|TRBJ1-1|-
TGTGCCAGCATGGTACAGGGGCAAACTATGAACACTGAAGCTTTCTTT
CASMVQGQTMNTEAFF
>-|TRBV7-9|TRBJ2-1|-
TGTGCCAGCAGCTTAGAAGGGAGGTCCTACAATGAGCAGTTCTTC
CASSLEGRSYNEQFF
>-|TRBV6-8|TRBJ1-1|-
TGTGCCAGCGGCGGAGGCCTCCCGGGCACTGAAGCTTTCTTT
CASGGGLPGTEAFF
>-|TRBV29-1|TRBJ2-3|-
TGCAGCGTTGACGGGGGACGGGTAGATACGCAGTATTTT
CSVDGGRVDTQYF
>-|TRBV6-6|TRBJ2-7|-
TGTGCCAGCAGTTCCCAACTAAACGAGCAGTACTTC
CASSSQLNEQYF
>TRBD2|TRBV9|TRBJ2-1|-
TGTGCCAGCAGCGTAGGGGCGGGGGGAGTAGGGAATGAGCAGTTCTTC
CASSVGAGGVGNEQFF
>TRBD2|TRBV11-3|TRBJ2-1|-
TGTGCCAGCAGCTTGGGACTAGCGGGGTACAATGAGCAGTTCTTC
CASSLGLAGYNEQFF
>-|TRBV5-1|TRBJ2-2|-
TGCGCCAGCAGCTTAAGGCGGGAAACCGGGGAGCTGTTTTTT
CASSLRRETGELFF